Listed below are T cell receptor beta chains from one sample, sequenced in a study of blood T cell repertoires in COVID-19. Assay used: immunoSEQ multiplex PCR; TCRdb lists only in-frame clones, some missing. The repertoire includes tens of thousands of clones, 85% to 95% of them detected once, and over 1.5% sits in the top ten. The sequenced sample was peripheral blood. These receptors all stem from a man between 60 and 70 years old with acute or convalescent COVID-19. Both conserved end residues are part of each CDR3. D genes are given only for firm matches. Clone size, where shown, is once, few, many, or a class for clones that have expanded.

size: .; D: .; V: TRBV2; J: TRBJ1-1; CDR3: CASKWDTNTEAFF; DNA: TGTGCCAGCAAGTGGGACACGAACACTGAAGCTTTCTTT
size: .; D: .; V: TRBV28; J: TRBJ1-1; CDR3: CASSLFQNLNTEAFF; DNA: TGTGCCAGCAGTTTGTTTCAGAACCTGAACACTGAAGCTTTCTTT
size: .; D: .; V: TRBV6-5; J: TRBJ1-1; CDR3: CASSPPPVRDTEAFF; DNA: TGTGCCAGCAGTCCACCCCCCGTCCGCGACACTGAAGCTTTCTTT
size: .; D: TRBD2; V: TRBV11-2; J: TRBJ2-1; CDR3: CASRGGAGGIDNEQFF; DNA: TGTGCCAGCAGGGGAGGGGCGGGAGGAATCGACAATGAGCAGTTCTTC
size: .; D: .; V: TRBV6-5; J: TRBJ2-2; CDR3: CASSMGSSNTGELFF; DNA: TGTGCCAGCAGCATGGGGAGCTCTAACACCGGGGAGCTGTTTTTT
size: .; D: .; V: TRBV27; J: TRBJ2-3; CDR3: CASSLRGYGTDTQYF; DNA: TGTGCCAGCAGTTTGAGGGGGTACGGAACAGATACGCAGTATTTT
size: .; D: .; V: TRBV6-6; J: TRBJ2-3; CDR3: CASSYSQGGGTDTQYF; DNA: TGTGCCAGCAGTTACTCTCAGGGGGGAGGCACAGATACGCAGTATTTT
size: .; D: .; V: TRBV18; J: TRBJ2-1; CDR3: CASSQLAQEPNEQFF; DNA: TGTGCCAGCTCCCAGCTAGCGCAAGAGCCTAATGAGCAGTTCTTC
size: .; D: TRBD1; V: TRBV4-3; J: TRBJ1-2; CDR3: CASSRAGQGVNYGYTF; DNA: TGCGCCAGCAGCCGAGCTGGGCAGGGGGTTAACTATGGCTACACCTTC
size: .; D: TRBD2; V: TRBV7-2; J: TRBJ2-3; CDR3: CASKGRGGLAGGGDTQYF; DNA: TGTGCCAGCAAGGGCAGGGGGGGACTAGCGGGAGGAGGAGATACGCAGTATTTT
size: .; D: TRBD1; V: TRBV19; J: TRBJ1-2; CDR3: CASSEGTTGERSGYTF; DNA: TGTGCCAGTAGTGAGGGAACGACAGGGGAAAGGAGTGGCTACACCTTC
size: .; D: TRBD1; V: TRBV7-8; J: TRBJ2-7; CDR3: CASSGRRTGESYEQYF; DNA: TGTGCCAGCAGCGGTAGAAGGACAGGGGAATCCTACGAGCAGTACTTC
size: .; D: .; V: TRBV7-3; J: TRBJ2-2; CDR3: CASSLDMGQSRTLFF; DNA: TGTGCCAGCAGCTTAGATATGGGACAATCGAGAACTCTGTTTTTT
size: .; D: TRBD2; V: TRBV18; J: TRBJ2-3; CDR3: CASSPGRATGGPDTQYF; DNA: TGTGCCAGCTCACCAGGACGGGCCACGGGAGGGCCGGATACGCAGTATTTT
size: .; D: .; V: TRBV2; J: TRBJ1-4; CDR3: CARASKGEGFNEKLFF; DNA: TGTGCCAGAGCCTCTAAAGGGGAAGGTTTCAACGAAAAACTGTTTTTT
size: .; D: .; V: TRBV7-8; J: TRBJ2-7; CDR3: CASSLGDSGISYEQYF; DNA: TGTGCCAGCAGCTTAGGGGATAGCGGTATATCCTACGAGCAGTACTTC
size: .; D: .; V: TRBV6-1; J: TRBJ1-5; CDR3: CASSEGDYQPQHF; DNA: TGTGCCAGCAGTGAGGGAGATTATCAGCCCCAGCATTTT
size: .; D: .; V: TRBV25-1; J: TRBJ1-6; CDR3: CASSASTGTRNSPLHF; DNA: TGTGCCAGCAGTGCCTCTACAGGGACGAGGAATTCACCCCTCCACTTT
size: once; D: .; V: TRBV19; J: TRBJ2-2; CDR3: CASSPFGGNTGELFF; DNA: TGTGCCAGTAGTCCTTTCGGGGGGAACACCGGGGAGCTGTTTTTT
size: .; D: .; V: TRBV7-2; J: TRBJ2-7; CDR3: CASSLDRDLRNEQYF; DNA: TGTGCCAGCAGCTTAGACAGGGACCTCCGGAACGAGCAGTACTTC
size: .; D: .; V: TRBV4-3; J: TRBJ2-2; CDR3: CASSQDSRQTGELFF; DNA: TGCGCCAGCAGCCAAGATAGCCGACAGACCGGGGAGCTGTTTTTT
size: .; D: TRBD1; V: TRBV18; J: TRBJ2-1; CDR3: CASSPGTDYNEQFF; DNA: TGTGCCAGCTCTCCCGGGACAGATTACAATGAGCAGTTCTTC